Shown below are 5 T cell receptor beta chains from a single sample sequenced in a study of shared clonotypes between healthy human individuals. Libraries were prepared by immunoSEQ multiplex PCR; TCRdb keeps only in-frame clonotypes and omits some of them. The sample shows about 2.4 million clones, approximately 90% of them seen only once. What was sequenced was naive CD4+ T cells sorted from blood. As to subset: CD45RA+ positively selected. The receptors stem from a man younger than 35 in good health.

The chain carries TRBV18 and TRBJ1-1, with no clear D. The germline V gene has CDR1 KGHSH and CDR2 LQKENI. V lost 2 bases, J lost 1 base, and 11 bases lay in between. The CDR3 contains 15 residues. The CDR3 here is CASSPIQAGNTEAFF. CDR3 in DNA: TGTGCCAGCTCACCAATCCAGGCCGGGAACACTGAAGCTTTCTTT.

In nucleotides, the CDR3 is TGTGCCAGCGCCTTCCGGGGGCTCCAAGAGACCCAGTACTTC. This sequence encodes CASAFRGLQETQYF. The rearrangement joins TRBV25-1 to TRBJ2-5; D is perhaps TRBD1 or TRBD2 (6 bases each). In germline, CDR1 is MGHDK, CDR2 SYGVNS. The CDR3 totals 14 residues. V gave up 8 bases and J gave up 1 base, with 14 bases separating them.

The chain combines TRBV21-1 with TRBJ2-3; no check of the table's D call, TRBD1, against the DNA was made. TRBV21-1 is flagged as a pseudogene. CDR3 length equals 17 residues. CDR3 bases: TGTGCCAGCAGCAATTCGGGCAGGGGGCATCTCACAGATACGCAGTATTTT. This sequence encodes CASSNSGRGHLTDTQYF.

To note about this clone: Germline and junction disagree at one end, which may indicate a read error. The chain uses TRBV7-8 and TRBJ2-7; possibly TRBD1 for D (5 bases). Germline CDR1 and CDR2: SGHVS and FQNEAQ. CDR3 length equals 11 residues. The CDR3 sequence is CASSLSGRVHF. The CDR3 region has the DNA TGTGCCAGCAGCTTATCGGGCAGGGTTCACTTC.

The chain recombines TRBV4-2 with TRBJ2-4, with 10 nucleotides matching TRBD2. Germline V gives CDR1 LGHNA, CDR2 YNFKEQ. The CDR3 has 17 amino acids. Germline trimming cut 4 bases from V and 5 bases from J; bases unmatched to any gene: 11. The CDR3 loop is CASSPYLAGDLENIQYF. CDR3 in DNA: TGTGCCAGCAGCCCCTATCTAGCGGGAGATTTGGAAAACATTCAGTACTTC.